The rows below give T cell receptor beta chains drawn from one sample of a study of cytomegalovirus exposure and HLA in healthy donors. TCRdb's copy holds only in-frame clones and misses some; the assay was immunoSEQ multiplex PCR. The sample includes under 200,000 clones, around three quarters of them seen just once. The sample was PBMCs. All receptors come from a man aged 25-45 years in good health and CMV-seronegative. Both conserved end residues are part of each CDR3. The D gene is left open where the match is weak. Size values are once, few and many counts, or a class for expanded clones, and some rows have none.

clone size,D gene,V gene,J gene,CDR3 DNA,CDR3 protein
-,-,TRBV11-2,TRBJ2-7,TGTGCCAGCAGCTTAGGGCCGGGAACCTACGAGCAGTACTTC,CASSLGPGTYEQYF
-,TRBD2,TRBV10-2,TRBJ2-1,TGCGCCAGCAGTAACGGACTAGCGGGAAACAATGAGCAGTTCTTC,CASSNGLAGNNEQFF
-,TRBD2,TRBV30,TRBJ2-4,TGTGCCTGGAGTGTAGCGGGAGGGGGAAACATTCAGTACTTC,CAWSVAGGGNIQYF
few,TRBD1,TRBV7-2,TRBJ1-5,TGTGCCAGCAGCTTAGGACAGGGACTCGGCCAGCCCCAGCATTTT,CASSLGQGLGQPQHF
-,-,TRBV30,TRBJ1-5,TGTGCCTGGAGCACCGGACAGTTCAGCAATCAGCCCCAGCATTTT,CAWSTGQFSNQPQHF
-,TRBD1,TRBV2,TRBJ2-3,TGTGCCAGCCTCGAGGGACAGTACGAAGATACGCAGTATTTT,CASLEGQYEDTQYF
-,TRBD1,TRBV28,TRBJ2-2,TGTGCCAGCAGTACATCCGGGACAGGGGATGGAAGCACCGGGGAGCTGTTTTTT,CASSTSGTGDGSTGELFF
-,TRBD2,TRBV4-1,TRBJ2-3,TGCGCCAGCAGCCATCTTGCCGGGACTAGCGGGAGTGGCACAGATACGCAGTATTTT,CASSHLAGTSGSGTDTQYF
-,TRBD1,TRBV6-5,TRBJ1-1,TGTGCCAGCAGTTACGAGCAGGGGGGCACTGAAGCTTTCTTT,CASSYEQGGTEAFF
-,-,TRBV11-2,TRBJ1-1,TGTGCCAGCAGCTTAGGGTCACAGGGCTGGAACACTGAAGCTTTCTTT,CASSLGSQGWNTEAFF
once,-,TRBV7-9,TRBJ2-7,TGTGCCAGCACCAATGGGCGGGACCTCTACGAGCAGTACTTC,CASTNGRDLYEQYF
-,-,TRBV2,TRBJ2-1,TGTGCCAGCAGTGTTGCGGTCACCTACAATGAGCAGTTCTTC,CASSVAVTYNEQFF
-,-,TRBV7-3,TRBJ2-1,TGTGCCAGCAGCTCAAGCCTCTACAATGAGCAGTTCTTC,CASSSSLYNEQFF
-,-,TRBV7-9,TRBJ1-2,TGTGCCAGCAGTTCCACCGGGGGGCATGCTAACTATGGCTACACCTTC,CASSSTGGHANYGYTF
-,-,TRBV30,TRBJ1-5,TGTGCCTGGAGTATAGGGGGAGGCAATCAGCCCCAGCATTTT,CAWSIGGGNQPQHF
-,-,TRBV7-9,TRBJ2-7,TGTGCCAGCAGTCAACCGGGAGGGACAGTTTTACACGAGCAGTACTTC,CASSQPGGTVLHEQYF
-,-,TRBV29-1,TRBJ2-7,TGCAGCGTTCTTGACGGGGACTCCTACGAGCAGTACTTC,CSVLDGDSYEQYF
-,-,TRBV28,TRBJ1-1,TGTGCCAGCAGTGGTATGGATTGGCGGGCTGAAGCTTTCTTT,CASSGMDWRAEAFF
-,TRBD2,TRBV9,TRBJ2-3,TGTGCCAGCAGCGTTCGGGGGGGTGGCACAGATACGCAGTATTTT,CASSVRGGGTDTQYF
-,-,TRBV19,TRBJ2-3,TGTGCCTGTGGGGGGGGCATAGGTCCAGATACGCAGTATTTT,CACGGGIGPDTQYF
-,TRBD2,TRBV6-4,TRBJ2-7,TGTGCCAGCGGCCTAGCGGACCCGGAGGAGCAGTACTTC,CASGLADPEEQYF
-,TRBD1,TRBV30,TRBJ1-1,TGTGCCTGGGATACAGGGGGAGGGGTCACTGAAGCTTTCTTT,CAWDTGGGVTEAFF
-,-,TRBV5-6,TRBJ1-5,TGTGCCAGCAGCTGGAGGGGCACTCGCAATCAGCCCCAGCATTTT,CASSWRGTRNQPQHF
-,TRBD1,TRBV4-1,TRBJ1-1,TGCGCCAGCAGCCCGACAGGGCTAGGCGTTAACACTGAAGCTTTCTTT,CASSPTGLGVNTEAFF
-,TRBD1,TRBV9,TRBJ2-3,TGTGCCAGCAGCGTAGAACAAGGGGGCCTCCGGGGCACAGATACGCAGTATTTT,CASSVEQGGLRGTDTQYF
-,-,TRBV4-1,TRBJ2-1,TGCGCCAGCAGCCAGCTGCGCGGCGGGGTAGCCAATGAGCAGTTCTTC,CASSQLRGGVANEQFF
-,TRBD2,TRBV18,TRBJ2-1,TGTGCCAGCTCACCACGGCTAGCGGGAAGGTCCTACAATGAGCAGTTCTTC,CASSPRLAGRSYNEQFF
once,-,TRBV6-1,TRBJ2-3,TGTGCCAGCAGTGAGGGGTTCACTAGCAGGTTTTCAGATACGCAGTATTTT,CASSEGFTSRFSDTQYF
-,TRBD1,TRBV7-3,TRBJ2-7,TGTGCCAGCAGCGTAGAACCGGGACAGATTACCTACGAGCAGTACTTC,CASSVEPGQITYEQYF
-,TRBD2,TRBV5-1,TRBJ2-1,TGCGCCAGCAGCATGACCGGGACTAGCGGGAGAAGCTCCTACAATGAGCAGTTCTTC,CASSMTGTSGRSSYNEQFF
-,-,TRBV20-1,TRBJ1-1,TGCAGTGCTCAAAAGGGGACTGAAGCTTTCTTT,CSAQKGTEAFF
-,TRBD1,TRBV7-9,TRBJ1-6,TGTGCCAGCAGCTCGTCCGGGACAGGGGTTTCACCCCTCCACTTT,CASSSSGTGVSPLHF
-,TRBD1,TRBV30,TRBJ1-1,TGTGCCTGGAGTGAACCTGACAGGGCTGCCACTGAAGCTTTCTTT,CAWSEPDRAATEAFF
-,-,TRBV10-1,TRBJ1-1,TGCGCCAGCAGTGAGGACACTGGGACTGAAGCTTTCTTT,CASSEDTGTEAFF
-,-,TRBV4-1,TRBJ2-7,TGCGCCAGCAGCCACACGAGGGATTACTACGAGCAGTACTTC,CASSHTRDYYEQYF
-,-,TRBV27,TRBJ2-6,TGTGCCAGCAAGGACGATGGGGGGTGGCCTGGGGCCAACGTCCTGACTTTC,CASKDDGGWPGANVLTF
once,-,TRBV9,TRBJ1-1,TGTGCCAGCACCCCCTCTGTAGTCCCGTCTGAAGCTTTCTTT,CASTPSVVPSEAFF
-,-,TRBV6-1,TRBJ1-5,TGTGCCAGCCGGGGTAATCAGCCCCAGCATTTT,CASRGNQPQHF
-,TRBD1,TRBV6-1,TRBJ1-5,TGTGCCAGCAGTGTCCGGACAGGGATTCCCAATCAGCCCCAGCATTTT,CASSVRTGIPNQPQHF
-,-,TRBV5-4,TRBJ2-2,TGTGCCAGCAGCTCCCAGAACACCGGGGAGCTGTTTTTT,CASSSQNTGELFF